Each of the 30 T cell receptor beta chains below was sequenced from the same sample in a study of blood T cell repertoires in COVID-19. Profiling relied on immunoSEQ multiplex PCR, and the TCRdb table lists in-frame clones only, not all of them. Here the sample spans under 250,000 clones, 85% to 90% being singletons. The sample consisted of peripheral blood. The receptor set was obtained from a man aged 55 to 70 with acute or convalescent COVID-19.

The CDR3 DNA follows: TGCGCCAGCAGCCAAGCCCATCGGGTTCGGTTCGCAGATACGCAGTATTTT. As protein: CASSQAHRVRFADTQYF. The chain recombines TRBV4-1 with TRBJ2-3, with D unclear. Between the trimmed V and J ends, which lost 1 base and 4 bases, there was a span of 18 bases. Germline values: CDR1 MGHRA, CDR2 YSYEKL. The CDR3 is 17 residues long.

The rearrangement joins TRBV3-1 (or the pseudogene TRBV3-2) to TRBJ1-1; no definite D call. V was pared by 6 bases and J by 1 base, with 18 bases between. CDR3 length: 16 amino acids. CDR1 and CDR2 (germline): LGHDT, YNNKEL (reference sequence). The CDR3 DNA reads as TGTGCCAGCAGTCCGGAGCCTTCGGGATCGAACACTGAAGCTTTCTTT. This sequence encodes CASSPEPSGSNTEAFF.

The count of this clone is one. The V call is TRBV7-2, the J call TRBJ1-2; D not resolved. The germline V and J ends were trimmed by 1 base and 0 bases, with 12 bases remaining between them. The germline V gene encodes CDR1 SGHTA and CDR2 FQGNSA. CDR3 length: 16 residues. The CDR3 DNA sequence: TGTGCCAGCAGCTTAGACTTGGGGAGACCTAACTATGGCTACACCTTC. Protein: CASSLDLGRPNYGYTF.

The chain uses TRBV12-3 or TRBV12-4 and TRBJ2-5; D gene uncertain. V lost 6 bases to trimming and J lost 10 bases, with 15 bases between them. This CDR3 has 12 residues. The CDR3 spells CASSPSLEVQYF. The DNA for the CDR3 is TGTGCCAGCAGCCCCTCTCTTGAGGTCCAGTACTTC.

The V and J genes are TRBV28 and TRBJ2-6, with D possibly matching TRBD1 (6 bases). V was cut by 3 bases and J by 3 bases, with 12 bases left in between. The CDR3 is made up of 16 amino acids. Per germline, CDR1 MDHEN and CDR2 SYDVKM. CDR3 sequence reads: CASSFITGFGANVLTF. In DNA form, the CDR3 reads TGTGCCAGCAGTTTCATAACAGGGTTTGGGGCCAACGTCCTGACTTTC.

V usage is TRBV19 and J usage is TRBJ2-1, with 8 bases fitting TRBD2. The length of the CDR3 is 14 residues. V lost 0 bases, J lost 12 bases, and 7 bases stayed unmatched. Germline-derived CDR1 and CDR2 are LNHDA and SQIVND (reference sequence). CDR3 sequence: CASSIDMSGGWQFF. As DNA, the CDR3 is TGTGCCAGTAGTATAGATATGAGCGGGGGATGGCAGTTCTTC.

The V call is TRBV4-2, the J call TRBJ2-5; a possible D gene is TRBD1 (5 bases). The length of the CDR3 is 16 residues. Germline CDR1 reads LGHNA; CDR2 reads YNFKEQ. V was shortened by 2 bases and J by 5 bases, with 18 bases between the two germline ends. The CDR3 loop is CASSQNNRIPGETQYF. Here the CDR3 DNA reads TGTGCCAGCAGCCAAAATAACAGGATACCAGGGGAGACCCAGTACTTC.

The chain employs TRBV9 and TRBJ1-2; D possibly corresponds to TRBD1 (5 bases). Germline loops: CDR1 SGDLS, CDR2 YYNGEE. V gave up 0 bases and J gave up 0 bases, with 9 bases separating them. The CDR3 has 15 residues. This CDR3 is CASSVEKGTNYGYTF. The CDR3 DNA sequence: TGTGCCAGCAGCGTAGAGAAGGGGACTAACTATGGCTACACCTTC.

The chain is built from TRBV19 and TRBJ1-6; D possibly corresponds to TRBD1 (6 bases). Per the germline V gene, CDR1 is LNHDA and CDR2 is SQIVND (reference sequence). V was clipped by 3 bases and J by 14 bases, with 17 bases between them. This CDR3 has 14 amino acids. The CDR3 reads CASSIADRSMALHF. CDR3 nucleotide sequence: TGTGCCAGTAGTATTGCGGACAGAAGTATGGCCCTCCACTTT.

The chain is built from TRBV18 and TRBJ2-6; tentatively, D is TRBD2 (5 bases). V lost 3 bases, J lost 4 bases, and 19 bases lay in between. The CDR3 covers 18 residues. In germline, CDR1 is KGHSH, CDR2 LQKENI. The CDR3 DNA follows: TGTGCCAGCTCACCTCCCGTTGGGGAGTCGGGAGGGGCCAACGTCCTGACTTTC. This encodes CASSPPVGESGGANVLTF.

The V call is TRBV20-1, the J call TRBJ1-5; D ambiguous. V was clipped by 5 bases and J by 4 bases, with 6 bases between them. CDR3 length: 11 amino acids. The germline CDR1 and CDR2 sequences are DFQATT and SNEGSKA (reference sequence). The CDR3 sequence is CSAPKNQPQHF. The DNA of the CDR3 is TGCAGTGCTCCTAAAAATCAGCCCCAGCATTTT.

The rearrangement uses TRBV4-3 and TRBJ1-1; D unclear. Germline CDR1 reads LGHNA; CDR2 reads YSLEER. V was trimmed by 1 base and J by 1 base, leaving 7 bases between them. The CDR3 is 14 amino acids. The CDR3 reads CASSQARANTEAFF. Written as DNA, the CDR3 is TGCGCCAGCAGCCAAGCGCGGGCGAACACTGAAGCTTTCTTT.

This clone was detected once. The chain couples TRBV7-2 to TRBJ2-1; TRBD2 is a possible D gene (6 bases). The CDR3 extends over 14 amino acids. The germline V gene has CDR1 SGHTA and CDR2 FQGNSA. V shed 3 bases and J shed 5 bases, with 11 bases lying between them. The CDR3, as DNA: TGTGCCAGCAGCTTCTCGACTAGAAACAATGAGCAGTTCTTC. Its translation: CASSFSTRNNEQFF. Variable domain in full (rest from reference TRBV7-2 and TRBJ2-1): GAGVSQSPSNKVTEKGKDVELRCDPISGHTALYWYRQSLGQGLEFLIYFQGNSAPDKSGLPSDRFSAERTGGSVSTLTIQRTQQEDSAVYLCASSFSTRNNEQFFGPGTRLTVL.

The rearrangement joins TRBV6-6 to TRBJ2-5; possible D gene TRBD2, 6 bases. Germline V gene lookup returns CDR1 MNHNY and CDR2 SVGAGI (reference sequence). Trimming shortened V by 2 bases and J by 2 bases, and 9 bases separated the two germline ends. This CDR3 is 14 amino acids long. CDR3 sequence (DNA): TGTGCCAGCAGTTACCGGGGGTCGCAAGAGACCCAGTACTTC. This codes for CASSYRGSQETQYF.

The rearrangement uses TRBV7-8 and TRBJ1-1, with D perhaps TRBD1 (6 bases). This CDR3 contains 14 residues. Germline V gives CDR1 SGHVS, CDR2 FQNEAQ. V shed 6 bases and J shed 2 bases, with 13 bases lying between them. The CDR3, as DNA: TGTGCCAGCAGGAGGACAGAGGTTAACACTGAAGCTTTCTTT. This encodes CASRRTEVNTEAFF.

V is TRBV28 and J is TRBJ1-1, with TRBD1 matching over 7 bases. This CDR3 has 13 residues. V shed 6 bases, J shed 11 bases, and the junction held 12 bases outside the gene matches. CDR1 is MDHEN, CDR2 SYDVKM, per germline. The DNA of the CDR3 is TGTGCCAGCAGCCCGGGACAGTCGCGAGTGGCTTTCTTT. This codes for CASSPGQSRVAFF.

The V call is TRBV7-2, the J call TRBJ2-1; tentative D call: TRBD2 (5 bases). The CDR3 covers 12 residues. Trimming took 7 bases from V and 9 from J, leaving 13 bases between them. Germline V gene sequence: CDR1 SGHTA, CDR2 FQGNSA. The CDR3 DNA is TGTGCCAGCACCGATCTGGCGGGTGAGCAGTTCTTC. Residues: CASTDLAGEQFF.

The table lists this clone with a count of one. The chain links TRBV6-5 to TRBJ2-1, with 8 nucleotides matching TRBD1. The CDR3 totals 14 residues. Trimming at V came to 6 bases and at J to 7 bases, leaving 8 bases not matched to a gene. The V gene's germline CDR1 is MNHEY and CDR2 SVGAGI. CDR3 residues: CASRQGENRNEQFF. The CDR3 nucleotides read TGTGCCAGCAGACAGGGGGAGAATCGTAATGAGCAGTTCTTC.

The chain couples TRBV5-4 to TRBJ1-1; no definite D call. The CDR3 is 14 residues long. Germline V lookup: CDR1 SGHNT, CDR2 YYREEE (reference sequence). Trimming left V 3 bases short and J 8 bases short, with 17 bases between. The CDR3 is CASSSMGPTPEAFF. CDR3 coding DNA: TGTGCCAGCAGCTCTATGGGCCCGACCCCCGAAGCTTTCTTT.

The CDR3 sequence: CASRSPGPYNEQFF. CDR3 in DNA: TGTGCCAGCAGATCGCCGGGTCCTTACAATGAGCAGTTCTTC. The J gene is TRBJ2-1, the V gene TRBV2, with D unclear. Germline CDR1 reads SNHLY; CDR2 reads FYNNEI. The V end lost 6 bases, the J end lost 4 bases, and 13 bases lay between the germline ends. This CDR3 spans 14 amino acids.

This clone came up once. This rearrangement joins TRBV7-2 to TRBJ2-1; 8 nucleotides agree with TRBD2. The CDR3 covers 18 residues. The V gene's germline CDR1 is SGHTA and CDR2 FQGNSA. J gave up 4 bases and V 5 bases, and 16 bases lay outside the gene matches. CDR3 DNA: TGTGCCAGCAGCCCAAGAGGGGGGTTAGCGGGAATTTACAATGAGCAGTTCTTC. Protein product: CASSPRGGLAGIYNEQFF.

The chain carries TRBV7-2 and TRBJ2-7; no clear D. The germline V gene encodes CDR1 SGHTA and CDR2 FQGNSA. Trimming shortened V by 1 base and J by 2 bases, and 9 bases separated the two germline ends. The CDR3 has 14 amino acids. The CDR3 here is CASSLGVHAYEQYF. In DNA, the CDR3 is TGTGCCAGCAGCTTAGGAGTTCATGCCTACGAGCAGTACTTC.

The V and J genes are TRBV7-8 and TRBJ2-1; TRBD2 aligns across 11 bases. V shed 5 bases and J 7 bases; nucleotides not matched to a gene: 16. There are 18 residues in the CDR3. Germline loops: CDR1 SGHVS, CDR2 FQNEAQ. The CDR3 region is CASSPPLSTSGIRNEQFF. In DNA form, the CDR3 reads TGTGCCAGCAGCCCCCCGCTGTCGACTAGCGGGATTAGGAATGAGCAGTTCTTC.

The chain is built from TRBV5-1 and TRBJ2-1; 7 bases match TRBD1. This CDR3 is built from 15 residues. CDR1 and CDR2 (germline): SGHRS, YFSETQ. After removal of 4 bases from V and 3 bases from J, the junction contained 7 bases not matched to a gene. CDR3 nucleotides: TGCGCCAGCAGCCTGAGGGACAGCCTCTACAATGAGCAGTTCTTC. It codes for CASSLRDSLYNEQFF.

This rearrangement joins TRBV20-1 to TRBJ2-1; 9 positions match TRBD2. V trimming: 3 bases; J trimming: 3 bases; junction bases outside the gene matches: 6. The germline gives CDR1 DFQATT, CDR2 SNEGSKA (reference sequence). This CDR3 contains 15 residues. The CDR3 sequence is CSASTSSGIYNEQFF. CDR3 coding DNA: TGCAGTGCTAGTACTTCTAGCGGGATCTACAATGAGCAGTTCTTC.

The chain uses TRBV9 and TRBJ1-6, with D unclear. The germline gives CDR1 SGDLS, CDR2 YYNGEE. The CDR3 runs to 16 residues. Between the trimmed V and J ends, which lost 0 bases and 5 bases, there was a span of 12 bases. The DNA for the CDR3 is TGTGCCAGCAGCGTAGCCCAAGCGCGGGATAATTCACCCCTCCACTTT. Protein sequence: CASSVAQARDNSPLHF. Variable domain in full (rest from reference TRBV9 and TRBJ1-6): DSGVTQTPKHLITATGQRVTLRCSPRSGDLSVYWYQQSLDQGLQFLIQYYNGEERAKGNILERFSAQQFPDLHSELNLSSLELGDSALYFCASSVAQARDNSPLHFGNGTRLTVT.

This rearrangement joins TRBV4-2 to TRBJ2-7, with 8 bases matching TRBD2. This CDR3 spans 14 amino acids. The V segment lost 1 base and the J segment 3 bases; nucleotides outside the gene matches: 2. Germline V gene sequence: CDR1 LGHNA, CDR2 YNFKEQ. DNA of the CDR3: TGTGCCAGCAGCCAAGGCCTAGCGGGCTACGAGCAGTACTTC. This sequence encodes CASSQGLAGYEQYF.

This clone was seen only once. The rearrangement uses TRBV7-9 and TRBJ1-1; D is uncertain. Germline assignment: CDR1 SEHNR and CDR2 FQNEAQ (reference sequence). The CDR3 totals 16 residues. The germline V and J ends were trimmed by 5 bases and 4 bases, with 20 bases remaining between them. CDR3 bases: TGTGCCAGCAGCCCGCAAACGGTGATAGGGAGCACTGAAGCTTTCTTT. Protein sequence: CASSPQTVIGSTEAFF. Filled out from reference TRBV7-9 and TRBJ1-1, the complete variable domain reads DTGVSQNPRHKITKRGQNVTFRCDPISEHNRLYWYRQTLGQGPEFLTYFQNEAQLEKSRLLSDRFSAERPKGSFSTLEIQRTEQGDSAMYLCASSPQTVIGSTEAFFGQGTRLTVV.

The chain links TRBV4-1 to TRBJ1-4; no clear D gene. V lost 0 bases, J lost 0 bases, and 8 bases lay in between. The germline V gene has CDR1 MGHRA and CDR2 YSYEKL. This CDR3 comprises 16 residues. CDR3 sequence: CASSQDQSATNEKLFF. In DNA, the CDR3 is TGCGCCAGCAGCCAAGATCAGTCAGCAACTAATGAAAAACTGTTTTTT.

The V gene is TRBV27, the J gene TRBJ1-5; D not certain. V shed 11 bases and J shed 3 bases, with 5 bases lying between them. The V gene's germline CDR1 is MNHEY and CDR2 SMNVEV (reference sequence). The CDR3 extends over 10 amino acids. This CDR3 is CARSNQPQHF. In nucleotides, the CDR3 is TGTGCCCGTTCCAATCAGCCCCAGCATTTT.